This note documents a single T cell receptor (beta chain) sequence. This CDR3 has 17 residues. CDR1 SGHRS and CDR2 YFSETQ come from the germline V gene. V lost 5 bases to trimming and J lost 0 bases; unmatched junction nucleotides: 5. TCRdb reanalysed the RT-PCR reads using MiXCR and keeps one entry per CDR3 protein. The sample holds about 680,000 distinct CDR3 sequences, over 12% seen once. The TCR sequence derives from a female donor in good health, serving as a healthy control. The sample consisted of memory CD4+ T cells from blood. The gene calls are TRBV5-1 and TRBJ2-1, with TRBD2 matching 13 bases. In DNA, the CDR3 is TGCGCCAGCAGATCGGGACTAGCGGGATCCTCCTACAATGAGCAGTTCTTC. This gives the protein CASRSGLAGSSYNEQFF.